Listed below are T cell receptor beta chains from one sample, sequenced in a study of T cell changes during pregnancy in multiple sclerosis. Measured with immunoSEQ multiplex PCR; TCRdb has only the in-frame clones, and not every one. The table shows about 75,000 clones, with nearly 95% occurring only once. Source: CD4+ T cells from peripheral blood mononuclear cells, taken after pregnancy. Receptors originate from a female donor with multiple sclerosis, enrolled in a pregnancy study. CDR3s include the opening cysteine and the closing phenylalanine or tryptophan. A D gene is named only where the DNA matches it firmly. Rows may omit the clone size; those that give it use once, few, many or a size class.

clone size	V gene	D gene	J gene	CDR3 protein	CDR3 DNA
NA	TRBV28	NA	TRBJ2-7	CASINSYEQYF	TGTGCCAGCATCAACAGCTACGAGCAGTACTTC
NA	TRBV7-8	TRBD2	TRBJ2-5	CASSQVTSGRAKETQYF	TGTGCCAGCAGCCAGGTGACTAGCGGGAGGGCCAAGGAGACCCAGTACTTC
NA	TRBV19	TRBD2	TRBJ2-1	CASSSLNPIAGGSYNEQFF	TGTGCCAGTAGTTCCCTTAATCCCATAGCGGGAGGCTCCTACAATGAGCAGTTCTTC
once	TRBV6-1	TRBD2	TRBJ2-1	CASSERLAGEQFF	TGTGCCAGCAGTGAGAGACTAGCGGGAGAGCAGTTCTTC
once	TRBV7-8	TRBD2	TRBJ2-3	CASSLGLHRGADTQYF	TGTGCCAGCAGCTTGGGACTACACCGGGGCGCAGATACGCAGTATTTT
NA	TRBV7-2	TRBD1	TRBJ2-1	CASSFEQGAPYNEQFF	TGTGCCAGCAGCTTTGAACAGGGGGCACCCTACAATGAGCAGTTCTTC
NA	TRBV5-1	NA	TRBJ2-6	CASSLEPRGSGANVLTF	TGCGCCAGCAGCTTGGAGCCCAGGGGTTCTGGGGCCAACGTCCTGACTTTC
NA	TRBV7-3	TRBD2	TRBJ2-7	CASSPSGLSAEQYF	TGTGCCAGCAGCCCCTCGGGACTATCGGCCGAGCAGTACTTC
NA	TRBV28	TRBD2	TRBJ2-2	CASKLAGVGGELFF	TGTGCCAGCAAACTAGCGGGAGTTGGTGGGGAGCTGTTTTTT
few	TRBV28	TRBD2	TRBJ2-1	CASSLPGTSGSRAEQFF	TGTGCCAGCAGTTTACCGGGGACTAGCGGGAGTCGGGCTGAGCAGTTCTTC
NA	TRBV19	TRBD1	TRBJ1-5	CASAGQGRDQPQHF	TGTGCCAGTGCGGGACAGGGGCGGGATCAGCCCCAGCATTTT
NA	TRBV19	TRBD1	TRBJ1-3	CASTLEGTGTSGNTIYF	TGTGCCAGTACCCTGGAGGGGACAGGGACCTCTGGAAACACCATATATTTT
NA	TRBV7-2	TRBD2	TRBJ2-7	CASSLWVGTSGRADEQYF	TGTGCCAGCAGCTTATGGGTCGGGACTAGCGGGAGGGCCGACGAGCAGTACTTC
NA	TRBV4-3	NA	TRBJ2-6	CASSQASGANVLTF	TGCGCCAGCAGCCAAGCTTCTGGGGCCAACGTCCTGACTTTC
NA	TRBV15	TRBD1	TRBJ2-2	CATSRDLGTGVTTGELFF	TGTGCCACCAGCAGAGATCTAGGGACAGGGGTGACCACCGGGGAGCTGTTTTTT
NA	TRBV11-2	TRBD2	TRBJ2-3	CASSIRDYTSTDTQYF	TGTGCCAGCAGCATCCGGGACTATACTAGCACAGATACGCAGTATTTT
NA	TRBV28	TRBD1	TRBJ1-2	CASSPDRVGGYTF	TGTGCCAGCAGCCCGGACAGGGTTGGTGGCTACACCTTC
NA	TRBV6-6	NA	TRBJ1-5	CASSYGHLSNQPQHF	TGTGCCAGCAGTTATGGGCACCTTAGCAATCAGCCCCAGCATTTT
NA	TRBV2	NA	TRBJ1-3	CASVTRAGNTIYF	TGTGCCAGTGTAACTCGCGCTGGAAACACCATATATTTT
once	TRBV30	NA	TRBJ2-2	CAWTGRDTGELFF	TGTGCCTGGACCGGCAGGGACACCGGGGAGCTGTTTTTT
NA	TRBV29-1	NA	TRBJ2-1	CSVSTSVGNEQFF	TGCAGCGTCTCGACCAGCGTCGGGAATGAGCAGTTCTTC
NA	TRBV7-9	NA	TRBJ1-1	CASSLFGGGGNTEAFF	TGTGCCAGCAGCTTATTCGGGGGTGGGGGAAACACTGAAGCTTTCTTT
NA	TRBV5-6	NA	TRBJ2-5	CASNRRGVPETQYF	TGTGCCAGCAACCGTAGGGGCGTTCCAGAGACCCAGTACTTC
NA	TRBV4-1	TRBD2	TRBJ2-1	CASSQVGLGGRFF	TGCGCCAGCAGCCAAGTGGGGCTCGGGGGGAGGTTCTTC
NA	TRBV28	NA	TRBJ2-7	CASLAPFDEQYF	TGTGCCAGCCTGGCCCCGTTCGACGAGCAGTACTTC
NA	TRBV4-2	NA	TRBJ2-7	CASSQVGGTFYEQYF	TGTGCCAGCAGCCAAGTGGGCGGGACCTTTTACGAGCAGTACTTC
NA	TRBV23-1	NA	TRBJ2-3	CASSQSCQANSTDTQYF	TGCGCCAGCAGTCAATCGTGCCAGGCAAATAGCACAGATACGCAGTATTTT
NA	TRBV6-5	TRBD2	TRBJ2-1	CASSYSPAGGGNEQFF	TGTGCCAGCAGTTACTCCCCGGCGGGAGGGGGTAATGAGCAGTTCTTC
NA	TRBV11-2	NA	TRBJ2-7	CASTPRTAAYEQYF	TGTGCCAGCACCCCCAGAACAGCGGCCTACGAGCAGTACTTC
NA	TRBV19	NA	TRBJ1-4	CASSIVLGTTNEKLFF	TGTGCCAGTAGTATAGTCCTGGGGACTACTAATGAAAAACTGTTTTTT
NA	TRBV25-1	NA	TRBJ1-1	CASSELLGSEAFF	TGTGCCAGCAGTGAATTGCTCGGGTCTGAAGCTTTCTTT
once	TRBV5-1	NA	TRBJ2-7	CASSFSFRDNREEQYF	TGCGCCAGCAGCTTCTCTTTCCGGGACAACAGGGAGGAGCAGTACTTC
NA	TRBV5-1	TRBD2	TRBJ2-1	CASSPLNLLAGGNEQFF	TGCGCCAGCAGCCCTCTTAATTTACTAGCGGGAGGTAATGAGCAGTTCTTC
NA	TRBV30	NA	TRBJ1-6	CAWTSSYNSPLHF	TGTGCCTGGACGAGCTCCTATAATTCACCCCTCCACTTT
NA	TRBV5-1	TRBD1	TRBJ1-2	CASSLAGTGNYGYTF	TGCGCCAGCAGCCTGGCCGGGACAGGAAACTATGGCTACACCTTC